This T cell receptor beta chain was sequenced in a study of OX40 agonist ivuxolimab in advanced cancers. As for the study in general: Hepatocellular carcinoma, melanoma, renal cell or head and neck cancer occurred in dose-escalation patients.

Autoimmune disease history or systemic immunosuppression led to patients being barred. Measured with immunoSEQ multiplex PCR; TCRdb has only the in-frame clones, and not every one. This table holds tens of thousands of clones, roughly 87% found once. The V and J ends lost 4 bases and 0 bases respectively, with 9 bases between them. Germline V gives CDR1 PRHDT, CDR2 FYEKMQ (reference sequence). This CDR3 has 15 amino acids. Study observations and caveats: On average, CD8+ T cells showed a greater number of expanded clones than CD4+.

Turning to this clone: The target antigen is unknown.

The sequence derives from an adult with an advanced solid tumor such as melanoma, head and neck, liver or kidney cancer. The J gene is TRBJ2-2, the V gene TRBV13; D unresolved. The input for sequencing was CD4+ or CD8+ T cells sorted from blood, taken in a trial of the OX40 agonist ivuxolimab. The CDR3 DNA sequence: TGTGCCAGCAGCTCGACTGAGACGAACACCGGGGAGCTGTTTTTT. Amino acids: CASSSTETNTGELFF.